Presented here are 24 T cell receptor beta chains from one specimen sequenced in a study of T cells after yellow fever vaccination. Each CDR3 protein is one row after TCRdb ran MiXCR on the 5' RACE reads. The sample consists of a few hundred thousand distinct CDR3 sequences, approximately 13% of them appearing once. Here the sequenced sample was CD4+ T cells sorted from PBMCs, taken 15 days after the yellow fever booster vaccination. These receptors came from a man younger than 30 who received the YFV17D yellow fever vaccine.

This clonotype was seen many times. The chain is built from TRBV5-1 and TRBJ2-3; the D call may be TRBD1 or TRBD2 (5 bases each). The V gene lost 4 bases and the J gene lost 4 bases, with 13 bases spanning the gap. The germline V gene encodes CDR1 SGHRS and CDR2 YFSETQ. The CDR3 is 14 residues long. CDR3 residues: CASSRDPTADTQYF. DNA for the CDR3: TGCGCCAGCAGCCGGGACCCGACGGCAGATACGCAGTATTTT.

This clonotype was recorded once. This chain joins TRBV7-2 and TRBJ1-3; perhaps TRBD1 as D (5 bases). Trimming pared 5 bases from V and 0 bases from J, leaving 11 bases between. The CDR3 sequence is 15 residues long. Germline V gives CDR1 SGHTA, CDR2 FQGNSA. In DNA form, the CDR3 reads TGTGCCAGCAGCCCACGACAGAGCTCTGGAAACACCATATATTTT. Translation gives CASSPRQSSGNTIYF.

This clonotype has more than one count but fewer than ten. The gene calls are TRBV12-3 or TRBV12-4 and TRBJ2-7; 10 bases match TRBD2. There are 12 residues in the CDR3. Trimming removed 4 bases from V and 10 bases from J; junction bases left unmatched: 4. The CDR3 here is CASSWLAGVQYF. DNA of the CDR3: TGTGCCAGCAGTTGGCTAGCGGGGGTACAGTACTTC.

This clonotype was detected a few times. J is TRBJ1-2 and V is TRBV7-6; D not resolved. V lost 5 bases to trimming and J lost 8 bases, with 12 bases between them. The CDR3 is 12 amino acids. Germline V gene lookup returns CDR1 SGHVS and CDR2 FNYEAQ. This chain's CDR3 is CASSPDGGGYTF. CDR3 bases: TGTGCCAGCAGCCCGGACGGCGGCGGCTACACCTTC.

The chain carries TRBV7-2 and TRBJ1-5, with D maybe TRBD1 (5 bases). V lost 5 bases and J 6 bases, leaving 14 bases between the germline ends. This CDR3 comprises 14 residues. In germline, CDR1 is SGHTA, CDR2 FQGNSA. CDR3 coding DNA: TGTGCCAGCAGCCAGGGTCTTACTGGTCAGCCCCAGCATTTT. As protein: CASSQGLTGQPQHF.

Only a few counts were recorded for this clonotype. The rearrangement links TRBV4-1 to TRBJ2-2; 7 positions agree with TRBD1. CDR3 length: 14 amino acids. With V trimmed by 4 bases and J by 9 bases, 8 bases remained unmatched. Per germline, CDR1 MGHRA and CDR2 YSYEKL. The CDR3 bases are TGCGCCAGCAGCCGGGAACAGGGGATGTGGGAGCTGTTTTTT. Translation: CASSREQGMWELFF.

The chain uses TRBV7-9 and TRBJ1-2; the D is unclear. The V and J ends lost 0 bases and 5 bases respectively, with 13 bases between them. Germline V gives CDR1 SEHNR, CDR2 FQNEAQ (reference sequence). The CDR3 spans 15 residues. As DNA, the CDR3 is TGTGCCAGCAGCTTAGCCGTGGGAATGGGTTATGGCTACACCTTC. Translated: CASSLAVGMGYGYTF. The complete variable domain, with remaining parts taken from reference TRBV7-9 and TRBJ1-2, reads DTGVSQNPRHKITKRGQNVTFRCDPISEHNRLYWYRQTLGQGPEFLTYFQNEAQLEKSRLLSDRFSAERPKGSFSTLEIQRTEQGDSAMYLCASSLAVGMGYGYTFGSGTRLTVV.

This clonotype was recorded many times. The chain links TRBV5-1 to TRBJ2-1, with 7 nucleotides matching TRBD1. The V segment lost 4 bases and the J segment 4 bases; nucleotides outside the gene matches: 5. There are 14 residues in the CDR3. The germline V gene has CDR1 SGHRS and CDR2 YFSETQ. The CDR3 coding sequence is TGCGCCAGCAGCCCCGGGACAGTTTACAATGAGCAGTTCTTC. As protein: CASSPGTVYNEQFF.

Only a few counts were recorded for this clonotype. The gene calls are TRBV28 and TRBJ2-3, with D perhaps TRBD1 or TRBD2 (5 bases each). This CDR3 has 17 residues. V gave up 7 bases and J gave up 0 bases, with 20 bases separating them. Germline-derived CDR1 and CDR2 are MDHEN and SYDVKM. This CDR3 is CASTPRVGATSTDTQYF. The DNA for the CDR3 is TGTGCCAGCACCCCCCGGGTCGGGGCCACTAGCACAGATACGCAGTATTTT.

This clonotype was seen a handful of times. The limits of the CDR3 on the DNA are not certain, so only TCRdb's listed CDR3 is given. V usage is TRBV21-1 and J usage is TRBJ2-4; TRBD2 reflects the table's D call only, with no check against the DNA. TRBV21-1 is deemed a pseudogene. 18 amino acids form the CDR3, both terminal residues included. Here the CDR3 reads CASSNWGGGAFSKNIQYF.

The V gene is TRBV6-2 or TRBV6-3, the J gene TRBJ2-5; TRBD2 agrees at 12 bases. From germline, CDR1 is MNHEY and CDR2 SVGEGT. After removal of 2 bases from V and 5 bases from J, the junction contained 9 bases not matched to a gene. The CDR3 loop spans 17 amino acids. The CDR3 DNA reads TGTGCCAGCAGTTACCCCTCTAGCGGGAGGGTTGAGGAGACCCAGTACTTC. Translation gives CASSYPSSGRVEETQYF.

This clonotype came up a few times. The chain couples TRBV4-2 to TRBJ2-7, with TRBD1 identical over 10 bases. Per germline, CDR1 LGHNA and CDR2 YNFKEQ. J was trimmed by 7 bases and V by 4 bases; bases with no gene match: 16. CDR3 length: 17 residues. CDR3 sequence reads: CASSPGQGVAGPTEQYF. CDR3 sequence (DNA): TGTGCCAGCAGCCCAGGACAGGGGGTGGCTGGACCTACGGAGCAGTACTTC.

This clonotype was seen many times. The rearrangement uses TRBV4-3 and TRBJ1-1, with D perhaps matching TRBD1 (5 bases). CDR1 and CDR2 from the germline V gene are LGHNA and YSLEER. The V gene lost 0 bases and the J gene lost 3 bases, with 11 bases spanning the gap. This CDR3 region has 15 residues. The CDR3 nucleotides read TGCGCCAGCAGCCAAGATTGGGGGGGGGACACTGAAGCTTTCTTT. Its protein is CASSQDWGGDTEAFF.

This clonotype was seen a handful of times. The chain combines TRBV12-3 or TRBV12-4 with TRBJ2-5; D gene uncertain. The CDR3 runs 15 residues. Trimming stripped 5 bases from V and 1 base from J, with 14 bases between. The DNA for the CDR3 is TGTGCCAGCAGTCCCACCCCTCGCCGCCAAGAGACCCAGTACTTC. Its translation is CASSPTPRRQETQYF.

This clonotype was seen a handful of times. The chain is built from TRBV7-3 and TRBJ2-5, with 9 bases aligning to TRBD2. This CDR3 has 15 amino acids. Per the germline V gene, CDR1 is SGHTA and CDR2 is FQGTGA. J gave up 4 bases and V 4 bases, and 7 bases lay outside the gene matches. CDR3 residues: CASSSGGGAVETQYF. CDR3 DNA: TGTGCCAGCAGCTCAGGCGGGGGGGCCGTAGAGACCCAGTACTTC.

This clonotype showed up many times. This chain uses TRBV27 with TRBJ2-2; D is ambiguous. CDR1 MNHEY and CDR2 SMNVEV come from the germline V gene (reference sequence). Trimming pared 3 bases from V and 7 bases from J, leaving 3 bases between. The CDR3 spans 11 residues. The CDR3 DNA follows: TGTGCCAGCAGTTTCTTCGGGGAGCTGTTTTTT. Amino acid sequence: CASSFFGELFF.

The CDR3, as DNA: TGTGCCAGCAGCCGACGCGGGGGAAGTACTGAAGCTTTCTTT. Translating it yields CASSRRGGSTEAFF. The rearrangement links TRBV7-2 to TRBJ1-1; tentative D call: TRBD1 (5 bases). Germline V gives CDR1 SGHTA, CDR2 FQGNSA. The V and J ends lost 5 bases and 5 bases respectively, with 15 bases between them. CDR3 length: 14 residues.

The chain recombines TRBV27 with TRBJ2-7, with no clear D. The germline V gene has CDR1 MNHEY and CDR2 SMNVEV (reference sequence). The CDR3 loop spans 13 amino acids. The V end lost 2 bases, the J end lost 5 bases, and 10 bases lay between the germline ends. The CDR3 here is CASSLAAGDEQYV. The CDR3 DNA sequence: TGTGCCAGCAGTTTAGCCGCAGGCGACGAGCAGTACGTC.

The chain combines TRBV6-1 with TRBJ1-3; D uncertain. The CDR3 is made up of 15 amino acids. V was clipped by 6 bases and J by 0 bases, with 12 bases between them. Germline CDR1 reads MNHNS; CDR2 reads SASEGT. Written as DNA, the CDR3 is TGTGCCAGCAGCCTCACAAGTTTCTCTGGAAACACCATATATTTT. This encodes CASSLTSFSGNTIYF.

This clonotype was found a few times. The rearrangement joins TRBV28 to TRBJ2-7; maybe TRBD2 (5 bases). Germline loops: CDR1 MDHEN, CDR2 SYDVKM. The germline V and J ends were trimmed by 7 bases and 4 bases, with 11 bases remaining between them. CDR3 length: 12 amino acids. The DNA of the CDR3 is TGTGCCAGCAAAGGAGGATTTTACGAGCAGTACGTC. It encodes CASKGGFYEQYV.

This clonotype came up a few times. The CDR3 spells CASTGPPEGYNEQFF. CDR3 bases: TGTGCCAGCACAGGACCACCCGAAGGGTACAATGAGCAGTTCTTC. The chain recombines TRBV3-1 with TRBJ2-1; the D is unclear. Germline V lookup: CDR1 LGHDT, CDR2 YNNKEL (reference sequence). CDR3 length: 15 residues. The V and J ends lost 7 bases and 4 bases respectively, with 17 bases between them.

This clonotype turned up a few times. The chain joins TRBV10-3 to TRBJ2-3; perhaps D is TRBD1 or TRBD2 (5 bases each). Germline-derived CDR1 and CDR2 are ENHRY and SYGVKD. CDR3 length: 21 amino acids. Trimming removed 2 bases at V and 0 bases at J, with 27 bases between. CDR3 nucleotides: TGTGCCATCAGTGAGCCGATGGGACGGAACTTACGCTCAACTAGCACAGATACGCAGTATTTT. This gives the protein CAISEPMGRNLRSTSTDTQYF.

The rearrangement uses TRBV18 and TRBJ2-2; D is undetermined. The CDR3 consists of 13 residues. The germline CDR1 and CDR2 sequences are KGHSH and LQKENI. V dropped 0 bases and J dropped 7 bases, with 6 bases sitting between them. CDR3 bases: TGTGCCAGCTCACCACCGGATCGCGGGGAGCTGTTTTTT. Translation gives CASSPPDRGELFF. Full variable domain (outside the CDR3, taken from reference TRBV18 and TRBJ2-2): NAGVMQNPRHLVRRRGQEARLRCSPMKGHSHVYWYRQLPEEGLKFMVYLQKENIIDESGMPKERFSAEFPKEGPSILRIQQVVRGDSAAYFCASSPPDRGELFFGEGSRLTVL.

This clonotype has just a few counts. V usage is TRBV25-1 and J usage is TRBJ1-2; D remains unclear. The CDR3 spans 17 residues. CDR1 and CDR2 from the germline V gene are MGHDK and SYGVNS. Trimming left V 1 base short and J 4 bases short, with 19 bases between. The CDR3 nucleotides are TGTGCCAGCAGTGAATTCTTTGGCGTCGGACGGCCCTATGGCTACACCTTC. It codes for CASSEFFGVGRPYGYTF.